The T cell receptor (delta chain) under discussion was sequenced for a study of gamma-delta chains in newborns, infants, children. At the level of the study: Innate gammadelta T cells reportedly expand polyclonally right after birth, driven by microbial exposure, per the title.

This clone is large (0.1 to 1%) by share. J was trimmed by 10 bases and V by 6 bases; bases with no gene match: 13. CDR1 GEAIGNYY and CDR2 EKD come from the germline V gene. The length of the CDR3 is 14 residues. TCRdb re-processed the reads using CATT. The sample has about 9,200 delta-chain clones, 22% seen once. V and J are TRDV2 and TRDJ1; 10 nucleotides align to TRDD3. The sequenced material came from blood. This receptor was obtained from a child who was a newborn, infant or young child, either healthy, febrile or measles-vaccinated (not recorded which). The CDR3 protein is CACFPLGDLSSLIF. In DNA form, the CDR3 reads TGTGCCTGTTTCCCACTGGGGGATCTATCGTCACTCATCTTT.